The 21 T cell receptor beta chains given below trace back to one sample, sequenced in a study of blood T cell repertoires in COVID-19. Sequencing was performed with immunoSEQ multiplex PCR; in TCRdb, only in-frame clones are kept and a portion is missing. Here the sample spans about 150,000 clones, 65% to 90% being singletons. Sequenced sample: peripheral blood. The receptors originated from a man aged 70-80 years with acute or convalescent COVID-19.

V gene TRBV25-1 combines with J gene TRBJ1-2; possible D gene TRBD1, 5 bases. The V gene lost 4 bases and the J gene lost 6 bases, with 12 bases spanning the gap. CDR3 length: 13 amino acids. The germline V gene encodes CDR1 MGHDK and CDR2 SYGVNS. The CDR3 loop reads CASSGGLADGYTF. CDR3 nucleotide sequence: TGTGCCAGCAGTGGGGGACTAGCCGATGGCTACACCTTC.

The chain links TRBV6-6 to TRBJ1-2; 7 positions match TRBD1. This CDR3 spans 13 amino acids. Unmatched junction bases numbered 2, after V lost 5 bases and J lost 2 bases. Germline values: CDR1 MNHNY, CDR2 SVGAGI (reference sequence). The DNA for the CDR3 is TGTGCCAGCAGTGACAGGGCCAACTATGGCTACACCTTC. Its protein product is CASSDRANYGYTF.

This clone was seen a handful of times. The gene calls are TRBV6-1 and TRBJ2-3; TRBD2 matches 15 bases. The germline CDR1 and CDR2 sequences are MNHNS and SASEGT. Trimming cost V 1 base and J 5 bases; bases outside gene matches: 1. This CDR3 has 16 amino acids. The CDR3 region is CASSEGTSGRGDTQYF. In DNA form, the CDR3 reads TGTGCCAGCAGTGAAGGGACTAGCGGGAGGGGAGATACGCAGTATTTT.

The J gene is TRBJ1-1, the V gene TRBV4-3; tentative D call: TRBD1 (5 bases). CDR1 LGHNA and CDR2 YSLEER come from the germline V gene. This CDR3 contains 14 residues. V lost 1 base to trimming and J lost 4 bases, with 10 bases between them. This CDR3 is CASSQVRGGTEAFF. In DNA form, the CDR3 reads TGCGCCAGCAGCCAAGTGCGGGGCGGCACTGAAGCTTTCTTT.

The chain couples TRBV2 to TRBJ2-2; 9 positions match TRBD1. The CDR3 has 16 amino acids. Germline V CDR1 and CDR2: SNHLY, FYNNEI. The V gene end was trimmed by 1 base and the J gene end by 7 bases; junction bases not matched to a gene: 7. The CDR3 sequence is CASSEDRGRVGGELFF. In DNA, the CDR3 is TGTGCCAGCAGTGAAGACAGGGGGCGGGTCGGCGGGGAGCTGTTTTTT.

Only one count was recorded for this clone. The V call is TRBV28, the J call TRBJ2-1; 15 bases match TRBD2. V shed 7 bases, J shed 9 bases, and the junction held 4 bases outside the gene matches. The germline gives CDR1 MDHEN, CDR2 SYDVKM. The CDR3 loop spans 14 amino acids. The CDR3 DNA reads as TGTGCCAGCATTTCGGGACTAGCGGGAGGTGAGCAGTTCTTC. This sequence encodes CASISGLAGGEQFF.

This clone was detected only once. The J gene is TRBJ1-3, the V gene TRBV10-2; D gene uncertain. Germline CDR1 WSHSY, CDR2 SAAADI. V lost 6 bases to trimming and J lost 4 bases, with 16 bases between them. This CDR3 spans 15 amino acids. The CDR3 DNA is TGCGCCAGCAGAAAATCACAGCTAGCAGGAAACACCATATATTTT. Translation gives CASRKSQLAGNTIYF.

The V and J genes are TRBV15 and TRBJ2-1; D might be TRBD2 (5 bases). Trimming removed 0 bases at V and 5 bases at J, with 11 bases between. The germline gives CDR1 LNHNV, CDR2 YYDKDF (reference sequence). The CDR3 loop spans 15 amino acids. The CDR3 loop is CATSREGSLDNEQFF. The DNA of the CDR3 is TGTGCCACCAGCAGAGAAGGGAGTTTAGACAATGAGCAGTTCTTC.

The gene calls are TRBV9 and TRBJ2-7; tentative D call: TRBD2 (5 bases). V shed 0 bases and J shed 4 bases, with 11 bases lying between them. The CDR3 is 14 amino acids. Germline assignment: CDR1 SGDLS and CDR2 YYNGEE. This CDR3 is CASSVGGVSYEQYF. Written as DNA, the CDR3 is TGTGCCAGCAGCGTAGGGGGAGTCTCATACGAGCAGTACTTC.

V gene TRBV5-4 combines with J gene TRBJ2-2, with 11 bases that match TRBD2. Germline V CDR1 and CDR2: SGHNT, YYREEE (reference sequence). The CDR3 extends over 16 amino acids. With 4 bases clipped from V and 4 bases from J, the junction kept 6 bases outside the gene matches. This CDR3 is CASSALAGGPTGELFF. CDR3 DNA: TGTGCCAGCAGCGCCCTAGCGGGAGGACCCACCGGGGAGCTGTTTTTT.

The V call is TRBV30, the J call TRBJ2-7; perhaps TRBD2 as D (6 bases). V was clipped by 3 bases and J by 5 bases, with 14 bases between them. The CDR3 is 13 residues long. The germline V gene encodes CDR1 GTSNPN and CDR2 SVGIG (reference sequence). The CDR3 here is CAWSRGGGDEQYF. As DNA, the CDR3 is TGTGCCTGGAGCCGGGGCGGAGGGGACGAGCAGTACTTC.

The CDR3 is CASSPTGGMSYGYTF. The CDR3 DNA reads as TGTGCCAGCAGTCCAACAGGGGGCATGAGCTATGGCTACACCTTC. This chain connects TRBV28 to TRBJ1-2, with 9 bases aligning to TRBD1. Germline assignment: CDR1 MDHEN and CDR2 SYDVKM. CDR3 length: 15 residues. With 5 bases clipped from V and 4 bases from J, the junction kept 8 bases outside the gene matches.

The chain recombines TRBV18 with TRBJ2-3, with 11 bases identical to TRBD2. The ends lost 6 bases at V and 4 bases at J; junction bases unmatched: 15. The germline CDR1 and CDR2 sequences are KGHSH and LQKENI. The CDR3 sequence is 18 residues long. In nucleotides, the CDR3 is TGTGCCAGCTCCAAGGGACTAGCGGCGTCTTATAGTCCAGATACGCAGTATTTT. It codes for CASSKGLAASYSPDTQYF.

The rearrangement uses TRBV5-1 and TRBJ1-3; no definite D call. Germline V CDR1 and CDR2: SGHRS, YFSETQ. The CDR3 has 14 residues. Trimming took 4 bases from V and 0 from J, leaving 8 bases between them. The CDR3 spells CASSEESSGNTIYF. Written as DNA, the CDR3 is TGCGCCAGCAGCGAGGAAAGCTCTGGAAACACCATATATTTT.

This chain links TRBV19 with TRBJ1-5, with 11 bases matching TRBD1. The junction had 6 bases not matched to a gene; V was cut back by 7 bases and J by 4 bases. Germline values: CDR1 LNHDA, CDR2 SQIVND (reference sequence). The CDR3 covers 15 residues. The CDR3 spells CASMGGQGDNQPQHF. CDR3 sequence (DNA): TGTGCCAGTATGGGGGGACAGGGGGATAATCAGCCCCAGCATTTT.

This clone has a handful of counts. The J gene is TRBJ2-1, the V gene TRBV9; the D gene is possibly TRBD2 (6 bases). Germline V gene data show CDR1 as SGDLS and CDR2 as YYNGEE. This CDR3 has 16 amino acids. V was trimmed by 3 bases and J by 6 bases, leaving 19 bases between them. The CDR3 nucleotides read TGTGCCAGCAGCGGGGGAGGTGGCGGGACTGGCAATGAGCAGTTCTTC. Residues: CASSGGGGGTGNEQFF.

A few counts support this clone. The rearrangement uses TRBV14 and TRBJ1-6, with a possible D match to TRBD1 (5 bases). V dropped 1 base and J dropped 8 bases, with 9 bases sitting between them. In germline, CDR1 is SGHDN, CDR2 FVKESK. CDR3 length: 14 amino acids. CDR3 nucleotides: TGTGCCAGCAGCCAAGTTGACAGATATTCACCCCTCCACTTT. It codes for CASSQVDRYSPLHF.

The rearrangement joins TRBV6-5 to TRBJ2-3; TRBD2 matches at 12 bases. V lost 6 bases, J lost 6 bases, and 7 bases stayed unmatched. The germline CDR1 and CDR2 sequences are MNHEY and SVGAGI. The CDR3 is made up of 15 amino acids. The chain's CDR3 is CASRVTSGRGDTQYF. CDR3 nucleotides: TGTGCCAGCAGGGTGACTAGCGGGAGAGGGGATACGCAGTATTTT.

J is TRBJ2-2 and V is TRBV11-2; D might be TRBD1 (6 bases). V was shortened by 5 bases and J by 6 bases, with 13 bases between the two germline ends. The CDR3 totals 14 residues. CDR1 and CDR2 from the germline V gene are SGHAT and FQNNGV. The CDR3: CASSDQGLAGELFF. The CDR3 nucleotides are TGTGCCAGCAGCGACCAGGGGTTAGCCGGGGAGCTGTTTTTT. Drawing the rest from reference TRBV11-2 and TRBJ2-2, the complete variable domain is EAGVAQSPRYKIIEKRQSVAFWCNPISGHATLYWYQQILGQGPKLLIQFQNNGVVDDSQLPKDRFSAERLKGVDSTLKIQPAKLEDSAVYLCASSDQGLAGELFFGEGSRLTVL.

In its sample, this clone was seen once. The V call is TRBV4-1, the J call TRBJ1-6; D remains unclear. The V end was cut by 0 bases, the J end by 11 bases, with 8 bases between. Germline CDR1 and CDR2: MGHRA and YSYEKL. There are 13 residues in the CDR3. This chain's CDR3 is CASSQDEVAPLHF. DNA for the CDR3: TGCGCCAGCAGCCAAGATGAGGTTGCACCCCTCCACTTT.

V and J are TRBV5-1 and TRBJ2-7; 7 nucleotides align to TRBD2. Losses at the gene ends were 0 bases for V and 5 bases for J; bases not matched to a gene: 11. The CDR3 is 16 amino acids. Germline V CDR1 and CDR2: SGHRS, YFSETQ. The CDR3 is CASSLEGRGGRDEQYF. CDR3 coding DNA: TGCGCCAGCAGCTTGGAGGGGCGAGGCGGGAGAGACGAGCAGTACTTC.